Each of the 14 T cell receptor beta chains below was sequenced from the same sample in a study of blood T cells in healthy people across ages. Next came a second PCR, run for 7 to 11 cycles, which used a sample-barcoded 5' primer along with a J-beta primer mix. In TCRdb, the 5' RACE reads were re-called with MiXCR into one record per CDR3 protein. Seen here are approximately 960,000 distinct CDR3 sequences, almost 30% observed once, and the top ten hold approximately 10%. The sample also formed part of further work on T cells of mothers and their children.

The sample was blood. All receptors derive from a woman aged 40-49 years in good health.

This clonotype was found many times. The V gene is TRBV15, the J gene TRBJ2-7; no clear D gene. Deletions cut 0 bases from V and 2 bases from J, with 5 bases between. The germline V gene has CDR1 LNHNV and CDR2 YYDKDF (reference sequence). CDR3 length: 13 amino acids. The CDR3 protein is CATSRDRPYEQYF. The CDR3 nucleotides are TGTGCCACCAGCAGAGATAGGCCCTACGAGCAGTACTTC.

The gene calls are TRBV12-3 or TRBV12-4 and TRBJ1-2; D possibly corresponds to TRBD1 (6 bases). V lost 4 bases to trimming and J lost 6 bases, with 12 bases between them. There are 13 residues in the CDR3. For the CDR3, the DNA is TGTGCCAGCAGTTATACAGGGAACGATGGCTACACCTTC. It yields the protein CASSYTGNDGYTF.

As for this clonotype: Relative to the germline gene, one junction end is altered; a read error may explain this. The J gene is TRBJ1-4, the V gene TRBV4-1; 8 bases are a match to TRBD1. Germline CDR1 is MGHRA and CDR2 is YSYEKL. This CDR3 region has 16 residues. CDR3 residues: CASSQYPGQENEKPFF. Written as DNA, the CDR3 is TGCGCCAGCAGCCAGTACCCGGGACAGGAAAATGAAAAACCGTTTTTT.

The chain couples TRBV2 to TRBJ2-1; tentatively, D is TRBD1 or TRBD2 (5 bases each). V shed 2 bases and J shed 6 bases, with 11 bases lying between them. CDR1 and CDR2 (germline): SNHLY, FYNNEI. CDR3 size: 14 residues. CDR3 protein: CASSESWDVNEQFF. CDR3 DNA sequence: TGTGCCAGCAGTGAATCCTGGGACGTCAATGAGCAGTTCTTC.

This clonotype was seen more than once but under ten times. The gene calls are TRBV7-8 and TRBJ1-1; no firm D call. Trimming removed 0 bases at V and 8 bases at J, with 10 bases between. The CDR3 extends over 13 amino acids. The germline gives CDR1 SGHVS, CDR2 FQNEAQ. The chain's CDR3 is CASSLALRREAFF. The DNA of the CDR3 is TGTGCCAGCAGCTTAGCGCTCAGGAGGGAAGCTTTCTTT. The complete variable domain, with remaining parts taken from reference TRBV7-8 and TRBJ1-1, reads GAGVSQSPRYKVAKRGQDVALRCDPISGHVSLFWYQQALGQGPEFLTYFQNEAQLDKSGLPSDRFFAERPEGSVSTLKIQRTQQEDSAVYLCASSLALRREAFFGQGTRLTVV.

The V gene is TRBV12-3 or TRBV12-4, the J gene TRBJ1-6; perhaps TRBD1 as D (5 bases). The CDR3 totals 14 residues. The ends were cut back, 3 bases at V and 7 bases at J, with 10 bases in the middle. The CDR3 here is CASSFLRGNSPLHF. CDR3 DNA: TGTGCCAGCAGTTTCCTCCGGGGGAATTCACCCCTCCACTTT.

The chain couples TRBV18 to TRBJ1-2; 9 nucleotides align to TRBD1. This CDR3 is built from 14 residues. Germline assignment: CDR1 KGHSH and CDR2 LQKENI. V lost 5 bases, J lost 8 bases, and 9 bases stayed unmatched. This chain's CDR3 is CASSSGTGSGGYTF. CDR3 in DNA: TGTGCCAGCTCATCCGGGACAGGGTCTGGGGGCTACACCTTC.

This CDR3 reads CASSVMSGNTEAFF. Written as DNA, the CDR3 is TGTGCCAGCAGCGTAATGTCGGGGAACACTGAAGCTTTCTTT. The chain has TRBV9 and TRBJ1-1, with D unclear. The V end lost 1 base, the J end lost 1 base, and 8 bases lay between the germline ends. Germline CDR1 and CDR2: SGDLS and YYNGEE. The CDR3 covers 14 residues.

This clonotype was detected ten times or more. The V call is TRBV5-1, the J call TRBJ2-3; D possibly corresponds to TRBD1 (6 bases). Germline V CDR1 and CDR2: SGHRS, YFSETQ. Trimming cost V 4 bases and J 5 bases, with 14 bases left between them. The CDR3 totals 14 residues. CDR3 coding DNA: TGCGCCAGCAGCCAAACAGGGTCTCAAGATACGCAGTATTTT. This translates into CASSQTGSQDTQYF.

This clonotype turned up a few times. The CDR3 here is CASIALAGGNEQFF. CDR3 DNA sequence: TGTGCCAGCATCGCACTAGCGGGGGGGAATGAGCAGTTCTTC. The chain couples TRBV28 to TRBJ2-1, with 13 positions matching TRBD2. The germline gives CDR1 MDHEN, CDR2 SYDVKM. The CDR3 length is 14 residues. J gave up 7 bases and V 7 bases, and 4 bases lay outside the gene matches.

V usage is TRBV5-1 and J usage is TRBJ2-3; TRBD1 matches 9 bases. V dropped 4 bases and J dropped 4; count of bases not matched to a gene: 10. Germline V gene data show CDR1 as SGHRS and CDR2 as YFSETQ. This CDR3 has 16 amino acids. The CDR3 nucleotides are TGCGCCAGCAGCCACACAGGGGGCTATATGGCAGATACGCAGTATTTT. Encoded protein: CASSHTGGYMADTQYF.

The chain employs TRBV7-9 and TRBJ2-7, with 10 nucleotides matching TRBD2. V trimming: 1 base; J trimming: 0 bases; junction bases outside the gene matches: 3. CDR1 SEHNR and CDR2 FQNEAQ come from the germline V gene (reference sequence). CDR3 length: 16 residues. The CDR3 coding sequence is TGTGCCAGCAGCTTAGTCGGGACTAGCGCCTCCTACGAGCAGTACTTC. This gives the protein CASSLVGTSASYEQYF.

The V and J genes are TRBV27 and TRBJ2-3; 12 nucleotides match TRBD2. Germline assignment: CDR1 MNHEY and CDR2 SMNVEV (reference sequence). J was trimmed by 5 bases and V by 4 bases; bases with no gene match: 7. The CDR3 is 16 amino acids. The CDR3 region is CASSSPSGGALDTQYF. The CDR3 nucleotides are TGTGCCAGCAGTTCCCCTAGCGGGGGGGCTTTAGATACGCAGTATTTT.

As for this clonotype: A read error is possible here, since a much larger clone lies one base away. The chain is built from TRBV7-2 and TRBJ2-7; 11 nucleotides agree with TRBD1. Germline CDR1 is SGHTA and CDR2 is FQGNSA. This CDR3 has 15 amino acids. The CDR3 nucleotides are TGTGCCGGCAGCTGGGGACAGGGGGTCCCCTACGAGCAGTACTTC. Translation gives CAGSWGQGVPYEQYF.